The next 17 T cell receptor beta chains were all read from a single sample in a study of OX40 agonist ivuxolimab in advanced cancers. Clones were sequenced by immunoSEQ multiplex PCR, and TCRdb holds only the in-frame ones, with some missing. This sample has roughly 80,000 clones, with approximately 86% found just once. The sequences come from CD4+ or CD8+ T cells sorted from blood, collected in a trial of the OX40 agonist ivuxolimab. The receptors shown here come from an adult with an advanced solid tumor such as melanoma, head and neck, liver or kidney cancer.

A few counts support this clone. This chain uses TRBV6-5 with TRBJ1-2; 9 nucleotides align to TRBD1. Losses at the gene ends were 5 bases for V and 3 bases for J; bases not matched to a gene: 7. Germline CDR1 and CDR2: MNHEY and SVGAGI. The CDR3 extends over 15 amino acids. CDR3 sequence: CASSPPGQGYYGYTF. The CDR3 DNA reads TGTGCCAGCAGTCCTCCGGGACAGGGTTACTATGGCTACACCTTC.

This clone was recorded only once. The chain carries TRBV11-2 and TRBJ1-1, with 9 bases aligning to TRBD1. Germline assignment: CDR1 SGHAT and CDR2 FQNNGV. The CDR3 totals 14 residues. Trimming removed 5 bases from V and 2 bases from J; junction bases left unmatched: 3. In DNA form, the CDR3 reads TGTGCCAGCAGCCTCACAGGGGGCAACACTGAAGCTTTCTTT. Translating gives CASSLTGGNTEAFF.

This clone has a handful of counts. The V call is TRBV14, the J call TRBJ1-1, with D possibly TRBD1 on 5 matching bases. The CDR3 length is 14 residues. From germline, CDR1 is SGHDN and CDR2 FVKESK. Trimming cost V 4 bases and J 2 bases, with 11 bases left between them. CDR3 bases: TGTGCCAGCAGCCGCTTTGACAGTAACACTGAAGCTTTCTTT. It translates to CASSRFDSNTEAFF.

The chain's CDR3 is CASSFSVGGPVRNEQFF. In nucleotides, the CDR3 is TGTGCCAGCAGCTTTTCCGTTGGGGGGCCAGTCAGAAATGAGCAGTTCTTC. V gene TRBV7-2 combines with J gene TRBJ2-1; D assignment may be TRBD1 or TRBD2 (6 bases each). V was shortened by 3 bases and J by 7 bases, with 22 bases between the two germline ends. The CDR3 covers 17 residues. The germline V gene has CDR1 SGHTA and CDR2 FQGNSA. Together with reference TRBV7-2 and TRBJ2-1, the CDR3 gives the full variable domain: GAGVSQSPSNKVTEKGKDVELRCDPISGHTALYWYRQSLGQGLEFLIYFQGNSAPDKSGLPSDRFSAERTGGSVSTLTIQRTQQEDSAVYLCASSFSVGGPVRNEQFFGPGTRLTVL.

The sample holds a few counts of this clone. The gene calls are TRBV29-1 and TRBJ1-1; weak D call: TRBD1 (6 bases). CDR1 and CDR2 (germline): SQVTM, ANQGSEA. CDR3 length: 14 residues. The V end was cut by 1 base, the J end by 1 base, with 10 bases between. CDR3 in amino acids: CSVEADRWNTEAFF. In DNA, the CDR3 is TGCAGCGTTGAAGCCGACAGGTGGAACACTGAAGCTTTCTTT.

This chain links TRBV5-6 with TRBJ1-2, with D possibly TRBD1 on 6 matching bases. Deletions cut 9 bases from V and 3 bases from J, with 15 bases between. The CDR3 has 13 residues. Germline V gene sequence: CDR1 SGHDT, CDR2 YYEEEE. The CDR3 loop is CATRGPWDYGYTF. CDR3 in DNA: TGTGCCACGCGGGGGCCCTGGGACTATGGCTACACCTTC.

This chain links TRBV7-6 with TRBJ1-1; 7 bases align to TRBD1. The trim removed 1 base at V and 3 bases at J, leaving 5 bases unmatched. Germline loops: CDR1 SGHVS, CDR2 FNYEAQ. CDR3 size: 15 residues. CDR3 DNA: TGTGCCAGCAGCTTAGGGGACAGTATGTACACTGAAGCTTTCTTT. Translated: CASSLGDSMYTEAFF.

The V and J genes are TRBV28 and TRBJ1-4, with a weak D call TRBD1 (5 bases). The CDR3 covers 15 residues. V lost 8 bases to trimming and J lost 7 bases, with 20 bases between them. The V gene's germline CDR1 is MDHEN and CDR2 SYDVKM. As DNA, the CDR3 is TGTGCCAGCCTGACCGGGACTAGAGGTAGTGAAAAACTGTTTTTT. Protein sequence: CASLTGTRGSEKLFF.

The genes are TRBV4-2 and TRBJ1-4, with 8 bases that match TRBD1. The CDR3 is made up of 17 amino acids. Germline V lookup: CDR1 LGHNA, CDR2 YNFKEQ. V was pared by 2 bases and J by 5 bases, with 10 bases of the junction left unmatched. The CDR3 protein is CASSQRGPDRVNEKLFF. In DNA form, the CDR3 reads TGTGCCAGCAGCCAAAGGGGCCCGGACAGGGTCAATGAAAAACTGTTTTTT.

This clone appeared a single time. This chain joins TRBV6-1 and TRBJ2-6, with D perhaps matching TRBD1 (5 bases). This CDR3 has 14 amino acids. Germline V gene sequence: CDR1 MNHNS, CDR2 SASEGT. V was shortened by 11 bases and J by 1 base, with 12 bases between the two germline ends. CDR3 sequence: CASDRYSGANVLTF. CDR3 in DNA: TGTGCCTCCGACAGATATTCTGGGGCCAACGTCCTGACTTTC.

The chain couples TRBV10-3 to TRBJ2-7; TRBD2 might be the D (5 bases). This CDR3 has 14 amino acids. Trimming took off 10 bases at V and 0 bases at J, with 16 bases between the two ends. Germline-derived CDR1 and CDR2 are ENHRY and SYGVKD. CDR3 protein: CATSSGVNSYEQYF. As DNA, the CDR3 is TGTGCCACCTCCTCCGGGGTTAACTCCTACGAGCAGTACTTC.

The CDR3 DNA reads as TGTGCCAGCAGCTTAATCCGCAGCGGGGGCCTGAACACCGGGGAGCTGTTTTTT. This translates into CASSLIRSGGLNTGELFF. The chain is built from TRBV7-6 and TRBJ2-2, with TRBD2 matching 8 bases. Germline trimming cut 2 bases from V and 1 base from J; bases unmatched to any gene: 9. This CDR3 spans 18 amino acids. Germline-derived CDR1 and CDR2 are SGHVS and FNYEAQ. The full variable domain, its missing parts supplied by reference TRBV7-6 and TRBJ2-2, is GAGVSQSPRYKVTKRGQDVALRCDPISGHVSLYWYRQALGQGPEFLTYFNYEAQQDKSGLPNDRFSAERPEGSISTLTIQRTEQRDSAMYRCASSLIRSGGLNTGELFFGEGSRLTVL.

The chain couples TRBV28 to TRBJ2-7; TRBD1 or TRBD2 may be the D gene (6 bases each). V lost 4 bases to trimming and J lost 2 bases, with 18 bases between them. The germline V gene encodes CDR1 MDHEN and CDR2 SYDVKM. The CDR3 is 16 residues long. The chain's CDR3 is CASSSLGGILAYEQYF. CDR3 in DNA: TGTGCCAGCAGTTCCCTAGGGGGGATCCTCGCCTACGAGCAGTACTTC.

A single count supports this clone. The gene calls are TRBV7-2 and TRBJ2-1; 13 bases match TRBD2. CDR1 and CDR2 (germline): SGHTA, FQGNSA. This CDR3 contains 15 residues. The junction had 1 base not matched to a gene; V was cut back by 4 bases and J by 4 bases. The CDR3 DNA follows: TGTGCCAGCAGCTCGGGACTAGCGGGATACAATGAGCAGTTCTTC. This sequence encodes CASSSGLAGYNEQFF.

On this clone itself: A read error may account for a junction end that differs from germline. V is TRBV5-1 and J is TRBJ2-1, with no clear D. Germline assignment: CDR1 SGHRS and CDR2 YFSETQ. The CDR3 is 14 residues long. The CDR3 DNA reads TGCGCCGGCAGCTTAAGGGATACCTACAATGAGCAGTTCTTC. Amino acids: CAGSLRDTYNEQFF.

The chain couples TRBV29-1 to TRBJ2-1; D is perhaps TRBD1 (5 bases). The CDR3 covers 16 residues. Germline V gene lookup returns CDR1 SQVTM and CDR2 ANQGSEA. V gave up 4 bases and J gave up 3 bases, with 19 bases separating them. CDR3 sequence (DNA): TGCAGCGTTGTAGGTCAAGGGGTAGTTGACTACAATGAGCAGTTCTTC. Protein product: CSVVGQGVVDYNEQFF.

The chain is built from TRBV7-2 and TRBJ1-5; D is possibly TRBD1 (6 bases). Between the trimmed V and J ends, which lost 0 bases and 5 bases, there was a span of 11 bases. This CDR3 is built from 15 residues. The germline V gene encodes CDR1 SGHTA and CDR2 FQGNSA. Here the CDR3 DNA reads TGTGCCAGCAGCTTAGCGAAACAGGGTCATCAGCCCCAGCATTTT. Translated, it gives CASSLAKQGHQPQHF. Using reference TRBV7-2 and TRBJ1-5 for the parts outside the CDR3, the full variable domain is GAGVSQSPSNKVTEKGKDVELRCDPISGHTALYWYRQSLGQGLEFLIYFQGNSAPDKSGLPSDRFSAERTGGSVSTLTIQRTQQEDSAVYLCASSLAKQGHQPQHFGDGTRLSIL.